The rows below give T cell receptor beta chains drawn from one sample of a study of cytomegalovirus exposure and HLA in healthy donors. Assay used: immunoSEQ multiplex PCR; TCRdb lists only in-frame clones, some missing. The repertoire includes 120,000 to 150,000 clones, over 60% of them detected once, and over 1% sits in the top ten. Sequencing input: PBMCs. The receptors derive from a male donor in good health and CMV-seropositive. CDR3s include the opening cysteine and the closing phenylalanine or tryptophan. The D gene is left open where the match is weak. Size is stated for part of the rows, as once, few or many counts, or as a class when the clone is expanded.

V: TRBV30; J: TRBJ2-2; size: .; D: TRBD2; DNA: TGTGCCTGGATAACGGCGGGACTAGAAGGGGCCGGGGAGCTGTTTTTT; CDR3: CAWITAGLEGAGELFF
V: TRBV6-6; J: TRBJ1-2; size: .; D: TRBD1; DNA: TGTGCCAGCAATAAACTACAGGGGCCCCTACCGGGCTACACCTTC; CDR3: CASNKLQGPLPGYTF
V: TRBV14; J: TRBJ2-7; size: .; D: TRBD1; DNA: TGTGCCAGCAGCCACCCGGGACAGGGGGCTTACGAGCAGTACTTC; CDR3: CASSHPGQGAYEQYF
V: TRBV16; J: TRBJ1-2; size: few; D: TRBD1; DNA: TGTGCCAGCAGCCGCACACAGGGGGCAGGCGATGGCTACACCTTC; CDR3: CASSRTQGAGDGYTF
V: TRBV6-5; J: TRBJ1-6; size: .; D: .; DNA: TGTGCCAGCAAAACAGGGTTCGGTTCACCCCTCCACTTT; CDR3: CASKTGFGSPLHF
V: TRBV7-3; J: TRBJ1-1; size: .; D: TRBD1; DNA: TGTGCCAGCAGTCGCACAGGGGGTCACACTGAAGCTTTCTTT; CDR3: CASSRTGGHTEAFF
V: TRBV28; J: TRBJ1-5; size: .; D: TRBD1; DNA: TGTGCCAGCAGTTTTCAGGGACAGCGCAATCAGCCCCAGCATTTT; CDR3: CASSFQGQRNQPQHF
V: TRBV7-3; J: TRBJ1-2; size: .; D: TRBD1; DNA: TGTGCCAGCAGCTTAATGTCTGGCAGGGGGGGCTACACCTTC; CDR3: CASSLMSGRGGYTF
V: TRBV21-1; J: TRBJ2-7; size: few; D: .; DNA: TGTGCCAGCATTGGGACTAGCGGAGCTACCTACTCCTACGAGCAGTACTTC; CDR3: CASIGTSGATYSYEQYF
V: TRBV4-1; J: TRBJ2-3; size: .; D: TRBD2; DNA: TGCGCCAGCAGCCAAGTCGAGCTAGCGGGATTCACAGATACGCAGTATTTT; CDR3: CASSQVELAGFTDTQYF
V: TRBV27; J: TRBJ2-7; size: .; D: .; DNA: TGTGCCAGCAGTTTAGGGTCCCTAGGTGAGCAGTACTTC; CDR3: CASSLGSLGEQYF
V: TRBV5-1; J: TRBJ2-5; size: .; D: .; DNA: TGCGCCAGCCGTAGTTCCGAAGAGACCCAGTACTTC; CDR3: CASRSSEETQYF
V: TRBV27; J: TRBJ2-1; size: .; D: TRBD1; DNA: TGTGCCAGCAGTCACAGACAGGGGGGAGGGAATGAGCAGTTCTTC; CDR3: CASSHRQGGGNEQFF
V: TRBV19; J: TRBJ2-1; size: .; D: TRBD2; DNA: TGTGCCAGTAGCACCGTTGCAGCGGGAATCCATGAGCAGTTCTTC; CDR3: CASSTVAAGIHEQFF
V: TRBV5-6; J: TRBJ2-1; size: .; D: TRBD2; DNA: TGTGCCAGCAGCCATCACCAGCTAGCGGGGGGGCGATACTACAATGAGCAGTTCTTC; CDR3: CASSHHQLAGGRYYNEQFF
V: TRBV19; J: TRBJ1-5; size: once; D: TRBD1; DNA: TGTGCCAGTAGCCCCTCCGGGACAGGGAGTCAGCCCCAGCATTTT; CDR3: CASSPSGTGSQPQHF
V: TRBV7-9; J: TRBJ2-1; size: .; D: .; DNA: TGTGCCAGCAGCCGACAGATAAACAATGAGCAGTTCTTC; CDR3: CASSRQINNEQFF
V: TRBV27; J: TRBJ2-5; size: .; D: .; DNA: TGTGCCAGCAGTCTGAGGAGGGGGGGCGGTGAGACCCAGTACTTC; CDR3: CASSLRRGGGETQYF
V: TRBV20-1; J: TRBJ1-1; size: .; D: .; DNA: TGCAGTGCTAGGACAGGCCGAGGAGCTTTCTTT; CDR3: CSARTGRGAFF
V: TRBV5-1; J: TRBJ2-7; size: .; D: TRBD1; DNA: TGCGCCAGCGATGACAGGGGGCGTTTAAACTACGAGCAGTACTTC; CDR3: CASDDRGRLNYEQYF
V: TRBV7-9; J: TRBJ1-6; size: .; D: .; DNA: TGTGCCAGCAGCCCAACCGAGGATTCACCCCTCCACTTT; CDR3: CASSPTEDSPLHF
V: TRBV18; J: TRBJ2-7; size: .; D: .; DNA: TGTGCCAGCTCACCACCGACACAGGTCTCCTACGAGCAGTACTTC; CDR3: CASSPPTQVSYEQYF
V: TRBV2; J: TRBJ2-1; size: few; D: TRBD1; DNA: TGTGCCAGCAAAGGGGACAGGGGGACTCTCAATGAGCAGTTCTTC; CDR3: CASKGDRGTLNEQFF
V: TRBV4-3; J: TRBJ2-7; size: .; D: .; DNA: TGCGCCAGCAGCCAACACAGGGATGGGGGTGAGCAGTACTTC; CDR3: CASSQHRDGGEQYF
V: TRBV7-6; J: TRBJ2-5; size: .; D: .; DNA: TGTGCCAGCAGCTTAAGCTCCGGGGAGACCCAGTACTTC; CDR3: CASSLSSGETQYF
V: TRBV7-9; J: TRBJ2-7; size: .; D: .; DNA: TGTGCCAGCAGGGGGCCTTTCAACGAGCAGTACTTC; CDR3: CASRGPFNEQYF
V: TRBV6-5; J: TRBJ2-1; size: .; D: TRBD1; DNA: TGTGCCAGCAGATCCACAGGGGGCAATGAGCAGTTCTTC; CDR3: CASRSTGGNEQFF
V: TRBV5-4; J: TRBJ2-1; size: .; D: TRBD2; DNA: TGTGCCAGCAGCTTGGGTAGCGGGGGTTCCAATGAGCAGTTCTTC; CDR3: CASSLGSGGSNEQFF
V: TRBV6-6; J: TRBJ1-1; size: .; D: TRBD1; DNA: TGTGCCAGCAGGACACGACAGGGGGCGACTTTCTTT; CDR3: CASRTRQGATFF
V: TRBV29-1; J: TRBJ1-1; size: .; D: .; DNA: TGCAGCGTCGGTACTCAGGGATACACTGAAGCTTTCTTT; CDR3: CSVGTQGYTEAFF
V: TRBV7-8; J: TRBJ2-7; size: .; D: TRBD2; DNA: TGTGCCAGCAGCTTAGCGGGAGGGCCGACTTGGGAGCAGTACTTC; CDR3: CASSLAGGPTWEQYF
V: TRBV10-2; J: TRBJ2-7; size: few; D: TRBD2; DNA: TGCGCCAGCAGCCCCCTTAGCGGGAGTTTCTACGAGCAGTACTTC; CDR3: CASSPLSGSFYEQYF
V: TRBV18; J: TRBJ2-1; size: .; D: TRBD2; DNA: TGTGCCAGCTCGCAACCTAGCGGGAGTCCCAATGAGCAGTTCTTC; CDR3: CASSQPSGSPNEQFF
V: TRBV7-9; J: TRBJ1-1; size: .; D: TRBD1; DNA: TGTGCCGTAGCCCAGGGGGGTATCCCTGAAGCTTTCTTT; CDR3: CAVAQGGIPEAFF
V: TRBV27; J: TRBJ2-7; size: .; D: TRBD1; DNA: TGTGCCAGCAGTCCCGGGACAGGTGAATACGAGCAGTACTTC; CDR3: CASSPGTGEYEQYF
V: TRBV11-3; J: TRBJ2-7; size: .; D: TRBD2; DNA: TGTGCCAGCAGCCGAACGGGGGGTGGTCCCTACGAGCAGTACTTC; CDR3: CASSRTGGGPYEQYF
V: TRBV5-1; J: TRBJ1-5; size: few; D: .; DNA: TGCGCCAGCAGCTTGCAACCAACTAATCAGCCCCAGCATTTT; CDR3: CASSLQPTNQPQHF
V: TRBV9; J: TRBJ2-2; size: .; D: .; DNA: TGTGCCAGCAGCTCAGGGACGGGGGAAAACACCGGGGAGCTGTTTTTT; CDR3: CASSSGTGENTGELFF
V: TRBV18; J: TRBJ2-2; size: .; D: .; DNA: TGTGCCAGCTCACCACTTCAGCAGGGGAACACCGGGGAGCTGTTTTTT; CDR3: CASSPLQQGNTGELFF
V: TRBV7-9; J: TRBJ1-1; size: .; D: .; DNA: TGTGCCAGCAGCCAAGTTACAGCGAACACTGAAGCTTTCTTT; CDR3: CASSQVTANTEAFF
V: TRBV10-2; J: TRBJ2-5; size: .; D: TRBD2; DNA: TGCGCCAGCAGACTAGCGGGGGGCCAAGAGACCCAGTACTTC; CDR3: CASRLAGGQETQYF